This TCR beta chain was retrieved from a study of yellow fever vaccine responses in identical twins. TCRdb analysed the RT-PCR reads with MiXCR anew, one entry per CDR3 protein. This sample has 20,000 or so distinct CDR3 sequences, with roughly 78% found just once. V dropped 2 bases and J dropped 0 bases, with 7 bases sitting between them. Germline V lookup: CDR1 KGHSH, CDR2 LQKENI. The CDR3 covers 14 residues. With respect to this clonotype: Its antigen is not identified.

Study-wide findings and caveats: Twins reportedly mounted vaccine T cell responses that seemed partly convergent, partly personalized.

This TCR was recovered from a woman aged 18-29 years who received the yellow fever vaccine. This sample comprised T cells from blood (PBMCs), unsorted or a sorted subset (not recorded which), obtained before or after yellow fever vaccination (not recorded which). This sequence joins TRBV18 and TRBJ2-5; TRBD1 might be the D (5 bases). CDR3 residues: CASSPAGYQETQYF. The CDR3 DNA reads TGTGCCAGCTCACCAGCAGGGTACCAAGAGACCCAGTACTTC.